These 17 T cell receptor beta chains share one sample of origin, sequenced in a study of identical twins. One entry per CDR3 protein results from TCRdb running MiXCR on the 5' RACE reads. The table lists hundreds of thousands of distinct CDR3 sequences, around a tenth of them singletons. The sequencing sample was made of memory (CD45RO+) T cells sorted from blood. These receptors were collected from a woman aged 18-30 years in good health.

The chain has TRBV2 and TRBJ1-1; D unresolved. V lost 8 bases and J 2 bases, leaving 9 bases between the germline ends. This CDR3 spans 12 amino acids. The germline CDR1 and CDR2 sequences are SNHLY and FYNNEI. The CDR3 spells CASGDSNTEAFF. CDR3 DNA: TGTGCCAGCGGGGATTCAAACACTGAAGCTTTCTTT.

This clonotype occurred many times. This sequence joins TRBV5-6 and TRBJ2-1; possibly TRBD2 for D (6 bases). V lost 4 bases and J 8 bases, leaving 19 bases between the germline ends. The germline gives CDR1 SGHDT, CDR2 YYEEEE. This CDR3 comprises 15 residues. The CDR3 DNA is TGTGCCAGCAGCGCAACGCTTACTAGCCTCGATGAGCAGTTCTTC. It translates to CASSATLTSLDEQFF. Combining the CDR3 with reference TRBV5-6 and TRBJ2-1 gives the whole variable domain DAGVTQSPTHLIKTRGQQVTLRCSPKSGHDTVSWYQQALGQGPQFIFQYYEEEERQRGNFPDRFSGHQFPNYSSELNVNALLLGDSALYLCASSATLTSLDEQFFGPGTRLTVL.

V gene TRBV2 combines with J gene TRBJ2-1; no clear D gene. The germline CDR1 and CDR2 sequences are SNHLY and FYNNEI. V was trimmed by 6 bases and J by 9 bases, leaving 12 bases between them. The CDR3 consists of 12 residues. The CDR3 DNA follows: TGTGCCAGCAGCGAGACGAGTGGTGAGCAGTTCTTC. Amino acid sequence: CASSETSGEQFF.

Many counts were recorded for this clonotype. CDR3 in amino acids: CASSLKGGLRYNEQFF. The CDR3 DNA reads as TGTGCCAGCAGCCTAAAAGGGGGGCTCCGGTACAATGAGCAGTTCTTC. The genes are TRBV11-3 and TRBJ2-1; D might be TRBD1 or TRBD2, each matching 6 bases. Trimming cost V 5 bases and J 4 bases, with 18 bases left between them. This CDR3 is 16 amino acids long. Per germline, CDR1 SGHNT and CDR2 YENEEA. Looking up the rest from reference TRBV11-3 and TRBJ2-1 gives the full variable domain: EAGVVQSPRYKIIEKKQPVAFWCNPISGHNTLYWYLQNLGQGPELLIRYENEEAVDDSQLPKDRFSAERLKGVDSTLKIQPAELGDSAVYLCASSLKGGLRYNEQFFGPGTRLTVL.

This clonotype was detected ten times or more. This chain connects TRBV4-3 to TRBJ2-1, with 8 bases that match TRBD2. Trimming cost V 4 bases and J 9 bases; bases outside gene matches: 8. Per germline, CDR1 LGHNA and CDR2 YSLEER. This CDR3 has 14 residues. The CDR3 DNA reads TGCGCCAGCAGCCGACGCATCGGGACTAGTGAGCAGTTCTTC. Protein: CASSRRIGTSEQFF.

This clonotype came up a few times. Here the CDR3 reads CASSTSGRGSTYEQYF. The CDR3 coding sequence is TGTGCCAGCAGTACTAGCGGGAGGGGGTCCACCTACGAGCAGTACTTC. The chain is built from TRBV6-5 and TRBJ2-7, with 13 bases matching TRBD2. The V gene's germline CDR1 is MNHEY and CDR2 SVGAGI. With 5 bases clipped from V and 2 bases from J, the junction kept 6 bases outside the gene matches. The length of the CDR3 is 16 residues.

This clonotype was recorded at least ten times. This chain's CDR3 is CSARPDRGLGNEQYF. The CDR3 DNA reads TGCAGTGCTAGACCGGACAGGGGCCTTGGGAACGAGCAGTACTTC. V usage is TRBV20-1 and J usage is TRBJ2-7; TRBD1 matches at 9 bases. CDR1 and CDR2 from the germline V gene are DFQATT and SNEGSKA (reference sequence). The junction had 10 bases not matched to a gene; V was cut back by 2 bases and J by 5 bases. The CDR3 runs 15 residues.

The V and J genes are TRBV7-6 and TRBJ2-7; 14 bases line up with TRBD2. V gave up 6 bases and J gave up 5 bases; unmatched junction bases: 12. From germline, CDR1 is SGHVS and CDR2 FNYEAQ. CDR3 length equals 17 residues. Here the CDR3 reads CASRPGTSGSKNHEQYF. The CDR3 DNA reads as TGTGCCAGCAGGCCAGGGACTAGCGGGAGCAAAAACCACGAGCAGTACTTC. The complete variable domain, with remaining parts taken from reference TRBV7-6 and TRBJ2-7, reads GAGVSQSPRYKVTKRGQDVALRCDPISGHVSLYWYRQALGQGPEFLTYFNYEAQQDKSGLPNDRFSAERPEGSISTLTIQRTEQRDSAMYRCASRPGTSGSKNHEQYFGPGTRLTVT.

This clonotype was observed a few times. V gene TRBV20-1 combines with J gene TRBJ2-3; 8 bases are a match to TRBD2. The CDR3 covers 14 residues. The V gene end was trimmed by 6 bases and the J gene end by 4 bases; junction bases not matched to a gene: 9. CDR1 DFQATT and CDR2 SNEGSKA come from the germline V gene (reference sequence). CDR3 sequence (DNA): TGCAGTGCAGTAACTAGCGGCCAATCAGATACGCAGTATTTT. It encodes CSAVTSGQSDTQYF.

This clonotype was detected a few times. J is TRBJ2-7 and V is TRBV6-2 or TRBV6-3; TRBD2 matches at 8 bases. The germline gives CDR1 MNHEY, CDR2 SVGEGT. This CDR3 has 15 amino acids. Trimming took 0 bases from V and 5 from J; bases not matched to a gene: 6. CDR3 DNA: TGTGCCAGCAGTTACTCACTAGCGGACAACAACGAGCAGTACTTC. It encodes CASSYSLADNNEQYF.

This clonotype appeared a few times. The V gene is TRBV6-1, the J gene TRBJ2-5; 8 bases are shared with TRBD1. V shed 5 bases, J shed 1 base, and the junction held 6 bases outside the gene matches. Germline lookup yields CDR1 MNHNS and CDR2 SASEGT. This CDR3 has 15 amino acids. The CDR3 DNA sequence: TGTGCCAGCAGTCCAATGGGACAGGTCCAAGAGACCCAGTACTTC. Encoded protein: CASSPMGQVQETQYF.

This clonotype was counted between two and nine times. This chain uses TRBV5-1 with TRBJ1-1, with 9 bases aligning to TRBD1. This CDR3 is 16 amino acids long. V gave up 4 bases and J gave up 2 bases; unmatched junction bases: 9. Germline loops: CDR1 SGHRS, CDR2 YFSETQ. CDR3 amino acids: CASSRDRVGPNTEAFF. The CDR3 DNA sequence: TGCGCCAGCAGCAGGGACAGGGTAGGTCCCAACACTGAAGCTTTCTTT.

CDR3 coding DNA: TGTGCCAGCAGTCCGCGGGGGTGGGAGCAGTACTTC. This codes for CASSPRGWEQYF. The V and J genes are TRBV12-3 or TRBV12-4 and TRBJ2-7, with TRBD2 identical over 7 bases. The V and J ends lost 5 bases and 7 bases, in that order; junction bases with no gene match: 5. The CDR3 covers 12 residues.

The chain couples TRBV20-1 to TRBJ2-5, with D maybe TRBD1 (6 bases). V gave up 4 bases and J gave up 3 bases, with 15 bases separating them. The CDR3 contains 14 residues. Germline lookup yields CDR1 DFQATT and CDR2 SNEGSKA (reference sequence). The CDR3 DNA follows: TGCAGTGCTAACCAACAGCAGGGGAAAGAGACCCAGTACTTC. It is translated as CSANQQQGKETQYF.

This clonotype was observed many times. The chain combines TRBV5-4 with TRBJ2-5; TRBD2 matches at 7 bases. There are 14 residues in the CDR3. Germline values: CDR1 SGHNT, CDR2 YYREEE (reference sequence). The junction had 5 bases not matched to a gene; V was cut back by 3 bases and J by 3 bases. CDR3 in amino acids: CASSYRDYEETQYF. The CDR3 region has the DNA TGTGCCAGCAGCTACCGGGACTATGAAGAGACCCAGTACTTC.

Of note for this clonotype: A junction end diverges from the germline sequence, so it may reflect a read error. The chain links TRBV7-6 to TRBJ2-7; TRBD1 might be the D (6 bases). Germline CDR1 SGHVS, CDR2 FNYEAQ. This CDR3 has 14 residues. This CDR3 reads CASSLLGDTYEQCF. The CDR3 DNA follows: TGTGCCAGCAGCTTACTCGGGGACACCTACGAGCAGTGCTTC.

The table lists this clonotype with a few counts. This chain joins TRBV6-6 and TRBJ2-7; the D is unclear. V lost 8 bases and J 6 bases, leaving 11 bases between the germline ends. The CDR3 loop spans 11 amino acids. CDR1 MNHNY and CDR2 SVGAGI come from the germline V gene (reference sequence). The CDR3 nucleotides read TGTGCCAGCGGTGATTTGACCGAGCAGTACTTC. Translated, it gives CASGDLTEQYF.